This T cell receptor (beta chain) comes out of a study of T cells in Graves' hyperthyroidism and ophthalmopathy. Newly diagnosed hyperthyroidism, duration under 2 months, in patients aged 18 to 65. Diagnosing involved the use of clinical symptoms, serum thyroxine and TRAb, thyroid ultrasound and orbital computed tomography. The investigators amplified TCR beta CDR3 regions from RNA transcripts. With the HTBI primer set, the TCR CDR3 went through a first round of RT-PCR. In TCRdb, the multiplex PCR reads were re-called with MiXCR into one record per CDR3 protein. The table shows under 450,000 distinct CDR3 sequences, with approximately 15% occurring only once. This clonotype was seen repeatedly, ten times or more. Its antigen is unknown. Trimming at V came to 4 bases and at J to 0 bases, leaving 11 bases not matched to a gene. Looked up from germline, CDR1 is KGHSH and CDR2 is LQKENI. There are 17 residues in the CDR3.

General study results and limits: Most clonotypes that expanded in the thyroid above 0.001 also showed up in blood.

Sequenced: blood. This clonotype originated in a woman younger than 30 with Graves' hyperthyroidism. This rearrangement joins TRBV18 to TRBJ2-5, with 7 nucleotides matching TRBD2. Here the CDR3 DNA reads TGTGCCAGCTCACTGGTACTCGGGGGGAACAACCAAGAGACCCAGTACTTC. This sequence encodes CASSLVLGGNNQETQYF.